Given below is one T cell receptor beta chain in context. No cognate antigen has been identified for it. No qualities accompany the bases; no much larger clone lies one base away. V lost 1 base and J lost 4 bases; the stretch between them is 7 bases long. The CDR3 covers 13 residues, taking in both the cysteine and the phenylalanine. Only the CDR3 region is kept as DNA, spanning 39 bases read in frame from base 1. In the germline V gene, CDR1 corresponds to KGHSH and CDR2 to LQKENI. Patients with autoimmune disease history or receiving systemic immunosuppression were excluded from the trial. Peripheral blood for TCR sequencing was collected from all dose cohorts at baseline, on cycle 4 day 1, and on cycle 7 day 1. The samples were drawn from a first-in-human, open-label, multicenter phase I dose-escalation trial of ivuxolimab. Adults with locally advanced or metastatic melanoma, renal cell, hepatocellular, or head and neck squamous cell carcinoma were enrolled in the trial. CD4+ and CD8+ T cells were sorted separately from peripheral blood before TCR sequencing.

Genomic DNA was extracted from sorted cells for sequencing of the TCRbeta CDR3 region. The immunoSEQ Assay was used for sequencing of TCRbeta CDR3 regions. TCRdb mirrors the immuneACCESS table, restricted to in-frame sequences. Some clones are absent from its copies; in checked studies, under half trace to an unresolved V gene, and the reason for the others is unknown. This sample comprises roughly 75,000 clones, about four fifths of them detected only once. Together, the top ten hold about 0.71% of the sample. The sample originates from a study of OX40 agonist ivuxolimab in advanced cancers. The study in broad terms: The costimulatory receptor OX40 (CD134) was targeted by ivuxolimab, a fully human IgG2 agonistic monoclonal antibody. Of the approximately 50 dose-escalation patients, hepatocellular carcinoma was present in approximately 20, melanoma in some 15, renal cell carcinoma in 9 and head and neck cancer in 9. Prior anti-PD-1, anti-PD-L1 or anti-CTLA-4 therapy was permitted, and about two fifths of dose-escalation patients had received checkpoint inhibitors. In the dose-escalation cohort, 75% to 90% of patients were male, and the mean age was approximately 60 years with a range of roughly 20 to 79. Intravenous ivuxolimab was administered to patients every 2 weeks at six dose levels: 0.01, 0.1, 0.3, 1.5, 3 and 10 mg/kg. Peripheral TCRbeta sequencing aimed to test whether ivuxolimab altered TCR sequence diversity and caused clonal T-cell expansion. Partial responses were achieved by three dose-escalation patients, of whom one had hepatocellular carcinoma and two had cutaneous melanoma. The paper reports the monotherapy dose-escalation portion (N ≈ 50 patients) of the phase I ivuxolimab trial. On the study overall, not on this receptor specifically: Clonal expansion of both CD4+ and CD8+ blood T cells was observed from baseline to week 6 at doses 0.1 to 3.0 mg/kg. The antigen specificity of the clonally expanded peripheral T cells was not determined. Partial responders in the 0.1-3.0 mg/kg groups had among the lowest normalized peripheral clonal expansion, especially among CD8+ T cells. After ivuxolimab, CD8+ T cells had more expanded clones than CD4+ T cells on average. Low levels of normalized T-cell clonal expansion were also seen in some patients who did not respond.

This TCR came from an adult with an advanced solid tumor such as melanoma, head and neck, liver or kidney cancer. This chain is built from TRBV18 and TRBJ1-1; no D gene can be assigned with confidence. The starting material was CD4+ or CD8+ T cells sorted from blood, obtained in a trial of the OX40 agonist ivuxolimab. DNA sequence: TGTGCCAGCTCACCACTGGAGGGCACTGAAGCTTTCTTT. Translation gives CASSPLEGTEAFF. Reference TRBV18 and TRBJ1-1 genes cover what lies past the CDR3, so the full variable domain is NAGVMQNPRHLVRRRGQEARLRCSPMKGHSHVYWYRQLPEEGLKFMVYLQKENIIDESGMPKERFSAEFPKEGPSILRIQQVVRGDSAAYFCASSPLEGTEAFFGQGTRLTVV.